The clone carrying this T cell receptor (beta chain) was seen only a few times. The record originates from a study of Tregs in tolerant kidney transplant recipients. CDR1 is SNHLY and CDR2 is FYNNEI in the germline V gene. The V gene lost 6 bases and the J gene lost 5 bases, with 5 bases spanning the gap. This CDR3 region has 10 residues. The table came from immunoSEQ multiplex PCR; TCRdb's copy has only in-frame clones and leaves some out. The data hold 60,000 to 70,000 clones, with roughly 92% observed a single time. The TCR comes from a human donor who received a combined kidney and bone marrow transplant. Here the sequenced sample was CD8+ T cells from blood, taken before the transplant. This chain connects TRBV2 to TRBJ2-7; D ambiguous. This chain's CDR3 is CASSYDEQYF. The CDR3 coding sequence is TGTGCCAGCAGCTACGACGAGCAGTACTTC. Variable domain in full (rest from reference TRBV2 and TRBJ2-7): EPEVTQTPSHQVTQMGQEVILRCVPISNHLYFYWYRQILGQKVEFLVSFYNNEISEKSEIFDDQFSVERPDGSNFTLKIRSTKLEDSAMYFCASSYDEQYFGPGTRLTVT.